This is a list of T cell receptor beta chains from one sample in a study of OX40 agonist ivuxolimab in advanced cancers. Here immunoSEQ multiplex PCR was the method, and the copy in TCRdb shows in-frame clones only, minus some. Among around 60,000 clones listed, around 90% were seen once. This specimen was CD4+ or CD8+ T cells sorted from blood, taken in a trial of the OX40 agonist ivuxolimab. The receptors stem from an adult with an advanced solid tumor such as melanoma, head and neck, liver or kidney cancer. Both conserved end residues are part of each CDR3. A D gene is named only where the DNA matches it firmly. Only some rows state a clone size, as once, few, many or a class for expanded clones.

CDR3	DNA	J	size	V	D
CASSLVGNTGELFF	TGTGCCAGCAGCCTAGTGGGGAACACCGGGGAGCTGTTTTTT	TRBJ2-2	few	TRBV28	.
CASSQDSGTGVYGYTF	TGCGCCAGCAGCCAAGATAGCGGGACAGGGGTGTATGGCTACACCTTC	TRBJ1-2	.	TRBV4-1	TRBD1
CASRTLQTSYEQYF	TGTGCCAGCAGAACACTACAGACCTCCTACGAGCAGTACTTC	TRBJ2-7	.	TRBV6-5	.
CATSREGSEGLDEQYF	TGTGCCACCAGCAGAGAAGGAAGTGAGGGTTTGGACGAGCAGTACTTC	TRBJ2-7	.	TRBV15	.
CASSFTGNTGGANVLTF	TGCGCCAGCAGCTTTACAGGGAATACTGGTGGGGCCAACGTCCTGACTTTC	TRBJ2-6	.	TRBV5-1	.
CASSMDREAEQYF	TGTGCCAGTAGTATGGACAGGGAAGCCGAGCAGTACTTC	TRBJ2-7	.	TRBV19	TRBD1
CASSQQTEGILEAFF	TGTGCCAGCAGCCAACAAACAGAGGGAATTCTTGAAGCTTTCTTT	TRBJ1-1	.	TRBV4-2	.
CASSPLRRGDSGNQPQHF	TGTGCCAGCTCACCCCTTCGCAGGGGTGATTCGGGCAATCAGCCCCAGCATTTT	TRBJ1-5	.	TRBV18	.
CASRETGNNEKLFF	TGTGCCAGTAGAGAGACAGGCAATAATGAAAAACTGTTTTTT	TRBJ1-4	.	TRBV19	.
CASSQIQTGKETQYF	TGTGCCAGCAGCCAGATCCAGACAGGAAAAGAGACCCAGTACTTC	TRBJ2-5	.	TRBV11-2	.
CASSLQTGAGSGAKNIQYF	TGTGCCAGCAGCCTACAGACAGGGGCAGGCTCGGGGGCCAAAAACATTCAGTACTTC	TRBJ2-4	.	TRBV11-2	TRBD1
CASSPFSNLPPQETQYF	TGTGCCAGCTCACCATTTTCCAACCTTCCCCCCCAAGAGACCCAGTACTTC	TRBJ2-5	.	TRBV18	.
CASTAGDFAGELFF	TGTGCCAGTACGGCGGGAGACTTCGCCGGGGAGCTGTTTTTT	TRBJ2-2	.	TRBV28	TRBD2
CASSYAHRLNEKLFF	TGTGCCAGCAGTTATGCCCACAGGCTGAATGAAAAACTGTTTTTT	TRBJ1-4	.	TRBV28	.
CASSPSPVARTGELFF	TGTGCCAGCAGCCCCTCGCCAGTGGCACGGACCGGGGAGCTGTTTTTT	TRBJ2-2	.	TRBV9	.
CASSLSRIDTQYF	TGTGCCAGCAGCTTAAGCAGGATAGATACGCAGTATTTT	TRBJ2-3	.	TRBV7-3	.
CAWSSPGQGIDEQFF	TGTGCCTGGAGTAGCCCGGGACAGGGGATCGATGAGCAGTTCTTC	TRBJ2-1	.	TRBV30	TRBD1
CASSLVGGSSDEQFF	TGTGCCAGCAGCTTAGTTGGTGGGAGTAGCGATGAGCAGTTCTTC	TRBJ2-1	.	TRBV7-9	.
CASSPSPGDYEQYF	TGTGCCAGCAGCCCCTCTCCGGGGGACTACGAGCAGTACTTC	TRBJ2-7	.	TRBV5-4	.
CASSHQAGQGYEQYF	TGCGCCAGCAGCCACCAGGCGGGACAGGGGTACGAGCAGTACTTC	TRBJ2-7	.	TRBV4-1	TRBD1
CASRTPLPGELAKDNEQFF	TGCGCCAGCAGGACCCCCTTGCCAGGGGAGTTGGCTAAGGACAATGAGCAGTTCTTC	TRBJ2-1	.	TRBV23-1	.
CASRTSGGNNEQFF	TGTGCCAGTAGAACTAGCGGGGGAAACAATGAGCAGTTCTTC	TRBJ2-1	.	TRBV19	TRBD2
CAISGRQLEGLDGYTF	TGTGCCATCAGTGGGAGGCAACTGGAAGGGCTTGATGGCTACACCTTC	TRBJ1-2	.	TRBV10-3	.
CASSLASETGELFF	TGTGCCAGCAGCTTAGCGTCCGAGACCGGGGAGCTGTTTTTT	TRBJ2-2	.	TRBV11-2	.
CASSMGGGNTIYF	TGTGCCAGCAGTATGGGGGGAGGAAACACCATATATTTT	TRBJ1-3	.	TRBV7-6	.
CAISESGTSGTQYF	TGTGCCATCAGTGAGTCCGGGACCTCGGGGACCCAGTACTTC	TRBJ2-5	.	TRBV10-3	.
CASSLIGGDTEAFF	TGTGCCAGCAGCTTAATTGGGGGGGACACTGAAGCTTTCTTT	TRBJ1-1	.	TRBV7-2	.
CASSQGPGGQTYEQYF	TGCGCCAGCAGCCAAGGCCCAGGAGGACAGACCTACGAGCAGTACTTC	TRBJ2-7	.	TRBV4-3	.
CASSLQGANSYNEQFF	TGTGCCAGCAGCTTACAGGGGGCGAACTCCTACAATGAGCAGTTCTTC	TRBJ2-1	.	TRBV7-9	TRBD1
CASSTGTSGEKLFF	TGTGCCAGCAGTACCGGGACCTCGGGTGAAAAACTGTTTTTT	TRBJ1-4	.	TRBV6-5	.
CASSQGTGGHTGELFF	TGCGCCAGCAGCCAAGGAACAGGGGGTCACACCGGGGAGCTGTTTTTT	TRBJ2-2	once	TRBV4-1	TRBD1
CASSWTGGSEAFF	TGTGCCAGCAGCTGGACAGGGGGGTCTGAAGCTTTCTTT	TRBJ1-1	.	TRBV7-8	TRBD1
CASSPPNSYEQYF	TGTGCCAGCTCACCACCGAACTCCTACGAGCAGTACTTC	TRBJ2-7	few	TRBV18	.
CASSFTAYGYTF	TGTGCCAGCAGTTTCACAGCATATGGCTACACCTTC	TRBJ1-2	.	TRBV28	.
CASSLSGQKAFF	TGTGCCAGCAGTTTATCGGGACAGAAAGCTTTCTTT	TRBJ1-1	once	TRBV28	TRBD1
CASNSLGRGRGGELFF	TGTGCCAGCAATTCATTGGGTAGGGGGCGCGGCGGGGAGCTGTTTTTT	TRBJ2-2	.	TRBV28	TRBD1
CASSPDRAKNIQYF	TGTGCCAGCTCACCAGACAGAGCCAAAAACATTCAGTACTTC	TRBJ2-4	.	TRBV18	.
CASSPLGGANEKLFF	TGTGCCAGCAGCCCGCTAGGGGGTGCTAATGAAAAACTGTTTTTT	TRBJ1-4	few	TRBV11-2	.
CASSAIGGSTDTQYF	TGTGCCAGCAGCGCCATCGGAGGGAGCACAGATACGCAGTATTTT	TRBJ2-3	.	TRBV9	.
CASSAQGDATYEQYF	TGTGCCAGCAGTGCACAGGGTGACGCTACCTACGAGCAGTACTTC	TRBJ2-7	few	TRBV28	.
CASRTSNTEAFF	TGTGCCAGCAGGACTTCGAACACTGAAGCTTTCTTT	TRBJ1-1	.	TRBV28	.
CASSFGGTDTQYF	TGTGCCAGCAGCTTTGGGGGTACAGATACGCAGTATTTT	TRBJ2-3	.	TRBV7-3	.
CASRLAGVRNTGELFF	TGTGCCAGCAGACTAGCGGGAGTGAGGAACACCGGGGAGCTGTTTTTT	TRBJ2-2	.	TRBV2	TRBD2